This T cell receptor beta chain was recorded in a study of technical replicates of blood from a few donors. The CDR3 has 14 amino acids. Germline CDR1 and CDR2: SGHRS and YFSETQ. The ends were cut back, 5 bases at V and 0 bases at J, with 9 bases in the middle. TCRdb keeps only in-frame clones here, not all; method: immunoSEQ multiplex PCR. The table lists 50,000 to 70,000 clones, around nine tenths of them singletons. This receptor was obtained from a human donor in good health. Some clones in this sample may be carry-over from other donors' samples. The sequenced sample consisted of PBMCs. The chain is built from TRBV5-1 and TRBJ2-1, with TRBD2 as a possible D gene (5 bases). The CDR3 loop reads CASSRGDSYNEQFF. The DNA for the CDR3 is TGCGCCAGCAGTCGGGGAGACTCCTACAATGAGCAGTTCTTC.